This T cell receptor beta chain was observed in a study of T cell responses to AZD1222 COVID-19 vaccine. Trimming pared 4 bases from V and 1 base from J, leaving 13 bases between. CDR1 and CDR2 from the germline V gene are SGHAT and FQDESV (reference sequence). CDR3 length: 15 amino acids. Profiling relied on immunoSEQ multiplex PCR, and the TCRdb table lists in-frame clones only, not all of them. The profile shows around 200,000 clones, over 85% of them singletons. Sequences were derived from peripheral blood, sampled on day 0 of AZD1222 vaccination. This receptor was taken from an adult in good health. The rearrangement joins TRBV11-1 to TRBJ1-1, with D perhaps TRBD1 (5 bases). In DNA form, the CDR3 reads TGTGCCAGCAGCTCAAGCCGGGGGGGGAACACTGAAGCTTTCTTT. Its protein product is CASSSSRGGNTEAFF. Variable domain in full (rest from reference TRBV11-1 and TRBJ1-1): EAEVAQSPRYKITEKSQAVAFWCDPISGHATLYWYRQILGQGPELLVQFQDESVVDDSQLPKDRFSAERLKGVDSTLKIQPAELGDSAMYLCASSSSRGGNTEAFFGQGTRLTVV.